Below are 11 T cell receptor beta chains sequenced from a single sample in a study of CD8+ T cells in alopecia areata. The authors extracted RNA and reverse transcribed it into cDNA as the sequencing template. Produced via immunoSEQ multiplex PCR; TCRdb's table is partial and in-frame only. The table has roughly 180,000 clones, 40% to 55% seen once. The treatment is: oral pan-JAK inhibitor, 5-10 mg twice daily. Material: CD8+ T cells sorted from blood, obtained around week 54, from a patient treated with tofacitinib. The receptor set was obtained from a human donor with alopecia areata.

This chain joins TRBV29-1 and TRBJ2-7; TRBD2 agrees at 8 bases. This CDR3 is 12 amino acids long. Germline lookup yields CDR1 SQVTM and CDR2 ANQGSEA. The CDR3 DNA reads as TGCAGTGCTGGCGGGGGGATCTACGAGCAGTACTTC. It encodes CSAGGGIYEQYF.

V is TRBV25-1 and J is TRBJ1-2; 8 bases map to TRBD1. The CDR3 loop spans 14 amino acids. Germline V gene sequence: CDR1 MGHDK, CDR2 SYGVNS. The ends lost 4 bases at V and 3 bases at J; junction bases unmatched: 4. CDR3 nucleotide sequence: TGTGCCAGCAGTGGATTGACAGGGGACTATGGCTACACCTTC. Its translation: CASSGLTGDYGYTF.

The rearrangement uses TRBV27 and TRBJ2-7; 7 bases match TRBD2. J was trimmed by 0 bases and V by 5 bases; bases with no gene match: 4. The CDR3 spans 14 residues. The germline V gene has CDR1 MNHEY and CDR2 SMNVEV (reference sequence). The CDR3 loop is CASSERDSSYEQYF. In DNA form, the CDR3 reads TGTGCCAGCAGTGAGCGGGATAGCTCCTACGAGCAGTACTTC.

CDR3 in DNA: TGTGCCAGCAGCGCCACCCCAGGGGGTGTCACTAGCACAGATACGCAGTATTTT. It specifies CASSATPGGVTSTDTQYF. This chain joins TRBV9 and TRBJ2-3; 7 positions agree with TRBD1. Germline CDR1 is SGDLS and CDR2 is YYNGEE. V trimming: 3 bases; J trimming: 0 bases; junction bases outside the gene matches: 13. The CDR3 is 18 amino acids.

The CDR3 DNA sequence: TGTGCCAGCAGCGTGATGACAGGTAGCACAGATACGCAGTATTTT. This codes for CASSVMTGSTDTQYF. The chain joins TRBV9 to TRBJ2-3; a weak D match, TRBD1 (6 bases). The CDR3 spans 15 residues. Germline V gene sequence: CDR1 SGDLS, CDR2 YYNGEE. V lost 2 bases and J lost 0, with 10 bases in between.

The chain combines TRBV5-1 with TRBJ1-1; TRBD1 matches at 8 bases. V lost 4 bases and J lost 10; bases outside the gene matches: 12. This CDR3 has 14 residues. Germline V gives CDR1 SGHRS, CDR2 YFSETQ. The CDR3 here is CASSLPGGDEGAFF. In nucleotides, the CDR3 is TGCGCCAGCAGCCTACCAGGGGGCGACGAGGGAGCTTTCTTT.

The genes are TRBV9 and TRBJ2-3; D is undetermined. This CDR3 comprises 14 residues. Germline CDR1 SGDLS, CDR2 YYNGEE. V was clipped by 0 bases and J by 7 bases, with 12 bases between them. The CDR3 bases are TGTGCCAGCAGCGTAGAGTTACGGAGTAATACGCAGTATTTT. It yields the protein CASSVELRSNTQYF.

With regard to this clone: This likely traces to a read error, being one base from a far larger clone. This chain uses TRBV14 with TRBJ1-2; D remains ambiguous. V shed 0 bases and J shed 4 bases, with 12 bases lying between them. Per the germline V gene, CDR1 is SGHDN and CDR2 is FVKESK. The CDR3 sequence is 15 residues long. The DNA for the CDR3 is TGTGCCAGCAGCCAAGATAGGGCCAGCGGCTATGGCTACACCTTC. This sequence encodes CASSQDRASGYGYTF.

The chain joins TRBV5-1 to TRBJ2-7; D ambiguous. Trimming stripped 0 bases from V and 5 bases from J, with 3 bases between. The CDR3 totals 11 residues. The germline V gene has CDR1 SGHRS and CDR2 YFSETQ. The CDR3 DNA follows: TGCGCCAGCAGCTTGGAGGACGAGCAGTACTTC. Encoded protein: CASSLEDEQYF.

This clone was observed a few times. This rearrangement joins TRBV14 to TRBJ2-7, with D tentatively TRBD1 (6 bases). The germline V gene encodes CDR1 SGHDN and CDR2 FVKESK. V was cut by 0 bases and J by 3 bases, with 12 bases left in between. The CDR3 runs to 15 residues. Here the CDR3 DNA reads TGTGCCAGCAGCCAAGATCAAGGGGGTTTCTACGAGCAGTACTTC. As protein: CASSQDQGGFYEQYF.

The chain has TRBV2 and TRBJ2-3; 11 nucleotides line up with TRBD2. V gave up 3 bases and J gave up 5 bases; unmatched junction bases: 10. Germline-derived CDR1 and CDR2 are SNHLY and FYNNEI. This CDR3 is built from 17 residues. The DNA for the CDR3 is TGTGCCAGCAGTGAGCACGTAGCGGGGGGGCCGAGAGATACGCAGTATTTT. Its translation is CASSEHVAGGPRDTQYF. The full variable domain, in which reference TRBV2 and TRBJ2-3 provide the parts outside the CDR3, is EPEVTQTPSHQVTQMGQEVILRCVPISNHLYFYWYRQILGQKVEFLVSFYNNEISEKSEIFDDQFSVERPDGSNFTLKIRSTKLEDSAMYFCASSEHVAGGPRDTQYFGPGTRLTVL.